Listed here are 11 T cell receptor beta chains from one sample, sequenced in a study of human T cells and chemical hapten exposure. Specified time point: patch test 2, 6 weeks after DPC sensitization. As for treatment: therapeutic diphenylcyclopropenone sensitization with weekly scalp DPC. TCRdb used MiXCR to reprocess the RACE reads, holding one entry per CDR3 protein. The sample holds fewer than 100,000 distinct CDR3 sequences, 11% seen once. Specimen: whole blood, collected in connection with sensitization to the hapten diphenylcyclopropenone (DPC). These receptors originate from a man aged 18 to 30 with alopecia areata. Some clones in this sample may be carry-over from other donors' samples.

The V and J genes are TRBV7-8 and TRBJ2-1; D possibly corresponds to TRBD1 (7 bases). The CDR3 covers 17 residues. CDR1 and CDR2 (germline): SGHVS, FQNEAQ. V lost 1 base and J lost 7, with 20 bases in between. This CDR3 is CASSLDIYEEGANEQFF. As DNA, the CDR3 is TGTGCCAGCAGCTTAGACATTTATGAGGAGGGGGCAAATGAGCAGTTCTTC.

This clonotype was picked up a small number of times. The V gene is TRBV27, the J gene TRBJ2-2; 10 bases agree with TRBD1. This CDR3 comprises 18 residues. The V segment lost 5 bases and the J segment 5 bases; nucleotides outside the gene matches: 14. The germline gives CDR1 MNHEY, CDR2 SMNVEV (reference sequence). This CDR3 reads CASSELTGGPGETGELFF. The CDR3 DNA is TGTGCCAGCAGTGAATTGACAGGGGGCCCCGGTGAGACCGGGGAGCTGTTTTTT.

The sample holds many counts of this clonotype. The genes are TRBV5-1 and TRBJ2-2; unclear D gene. With 6 bases removed from V and 6 bases from J, the gap between germline ends came to 6 bases. There are 11 residues in the CDR3. Germline V gives CDR1 SGHRS, CDR2 YFSETQ. CDR3 nucleotides: TGCGCCAGCACGGATGCCGGGGAGCTGTTTTTT. This sequence encodes CASTDAGELFF.

This clonotype was counted at least ten times. This sequence joins TRBV7-3 and TRBJ2-4; either TRBD1 or TRBD2 may fit D (5 bases each). Trimming shortened V by 5 bases and J by 9 bases, and 26 bases separated the two germline ends. Per the germline V gene, CDR1 is SGHTA and CDR2 is FQGTGA. The CDR3 has 17 amino acids. The CDR3, as DNA: TGTGCCAGCAGCCCCTATACTATCCCAACTAGGGGCGGCATTCAGTACTTC. The encoded protein is CASSPYTIPTRGGIQYF.

This clonotype was counted many times. This chain's CDR3 is CASSPGQAAVQYV. The CDR3 DNA reads TGTGCCAGCTCACCAGGACAGGCAGCTGTGCAGTACGTC. The chain couples TRBV18 to TRBJ2-7; the match to TRBD1 covers 7 bases. Germline V gene lookup returns CDR1 KGHSH and CDR2 LQKENI. After removal of 2 bases from V and 9 bases from J, the junction contained 7 bases not matched to a gene. This CDR3 contains 13 residues.

This chain joins TRBV14 and TRBJ2-1, with D tentatively TRBD2 (6 bases). Trimming left V 1 base short and J 2 bases short, with 12 bases between. CDR3 length: 16 amino acids. Germline V gives CDR1 SGHDN, CDR2 FVKESK. The CDR3 region is CASSQAGTQTYNEQFF. Written as DNA, the CDR3 is TGTGCCAGCAGCCAAGCCGGGACTCAGACCTACAATGAGCAGTTCTTC.

The chain links TRBV20-1 to TRBJ1-5; D is unclear. CDR3 size: 12 residues. Trimming removed 4 bases from V and 4 bases from J, with 8 bases in between. CDR1 is DFQATT, CDR2 SNEGSKA, per germline (reference sequence). The CDR3 nucleotides are TGCAGTGCTACTCAACGGAATCAGCCCCAGCATTTT. Translation gives CSATQRNQPQHF.

The V call is TRBV6-1, the J call TRBJ2-7; no definite D call. Per germline, CDR1 MNHNS and CDR2 SASEGT. The CDR3 has 10 residues. The V end lost 9 bases, the J end lost 2 bases, and 5 bases lay between the germline ends. This CDR3 reads CASGTYEQYF. In DNA, the CDR3 is TGTGCCAGTGGAACCTACGAGCAGTACTTC.

This clonotype was found a few times. The chain couples TRBV28 to TRBJ1-5; weak D call: TRBD1 (6 bases). V lost 6 bases and J lost 0, with 21 bases in between. CDR3 length equals 18 residues. Per germline, CDR1 MDHEN and CDR2 SYDVKM. CDR3 sequence reads: CASRHATSTGYSNQPQHF. The CDR3 DNA reads TGTGCCAGCAGGCACGCAACGTCAACAGGGTATAGCAATCAGCCCCAGCATTTT.

The table lists this clonotype with many counts. V gene TRBV6-2 or TRBV6-3 combines with J gene TRBJ2-2; no clear D. Germline V CDR1 and CDR2: MNHEY, SVGEGT. Trimming pared 5 bases from V and 0 bases from J, leaving 1 base between. The CDR3 spans 12 residues. The CDR3, as DNA: TGTGCCAGCAGTACGAACACCGGGGAGCTGTTTTTT. It is translated as CASSTNTGELFF.

The genes are TRBV20-1 and TRBJ2-5, with 10 bases aligning to TRBD2. Trimming took 0 bases from V and 1 from J; bases not matched to a gene: 2. This CDR3 has 15 residues. CDR1 is DFQATT and CDR2 is SNEGSKA in the germline V gene (reference sequence). The CDR3, as DNA: TGCAGTGCTAGAGAAGGACTAGCGGTCCAAGAGACCCAGTACTTC. Translating gives CSAREGLAVQETQYF.